Below are 25 T cell receptor beta chains sequenced from a single sample in a study of blood T cell repertoires in COVID-19. The method was immunoSEQ multiplex PCR; TCRdb's version includes in-frame clones alone and lacks a portion of them. The table shows 150,000 or so clones, with roughly 88% occurring only once. Source material: peripheral blood. The receptors here all came from a woman between 45 and 60 years old with acute or convalescent COVID-19.

This chain uses TRBV30 with TRBJ2-7; 8 bases line up with TRBD2. J was trimmed by 4 bases and V by 8 bases; bases with no gene match: 7. Per the germline V gene, CDR1 is GTSNPN and CDR2 is SVGIG (reference sequence). There are 12 residues in the CDR3. CDR3 bases: TGTGCCCGGGAGGGGCCAACTTACGAGCAGTACTTC. This codes for CAREGPTYEQYF.

The V gene is TRBV5-1, the J gene TRBJ2-1, with unresolved D. V was clipped by 2 bases and J by 1 base, with 13 bases between them. In germline, CDR1 is SGHRS, CDR2 YFSETQ. This CDR3 has 16 residues. CDR3 in amino acids: CASSLTSVRSYNEQFF. In nucleotides, the CDR3 is TGCGCCAGCAGCTTAACAAGCGTTCGTTCCTACAATGAGCAGTTCTTC.

The CDR3 protein is CASSLTGGLDTQYF. CDR3 in DNA: TGTGCCAGCAGTTTAACGGGAGGTCTAGATACGCAGTATTTT. V is TRBV28 and J is TRBJ2-3; 7 bases map to TRBD2. CDR3 length: 14 residues. The J segment lost 5 bases and the V segment lost 2 bases, leaving 4 bases of the junction unmatched. Per germline, CDR1 MDHEN and CDR2 SYDVKM.

The CDR3 coding sequence is TGTGCCAGCAGTAAGAGGGACAGCTCCTACGAGCAGTACTTC. Translated, it gives CASSKRDSSYEQYF. The V gene is TRBV27, the J gene TRBJ2-7, with 7 nucleotides matching TRBD1. The CDR3 is 14 amino acids. Trimming at V came to 5 bases and at J to 0 bases, leaving 4 bases not matched to a gene. Looked up from germline, CDR1 is MNHEY and CDR2 is SMNVEV (reference sequence).

The genes are TRBV4-1 and TRBJ1-1; D remains ambiguous. Germline-derived CDR1 and CDR2 are MGHRA and YSYEKL. This CDR3 is 14 amino acids long. Trimming removed 2 bases from V and 4 bases from J, with 11 bases in between. CDR3 amino acids: CASSQYSGTTEAFF. CDR3 DNA: TGCGCCAGCAGCCAATATTCGGGAACCACTGAAGCTTTCTTT.

V is TRBV7-2 and J is TRBJ2-4, with 7 positions matching TRBD1. With 5 bases clipped from V and 0 bases from J, the junction kept 16 bases outside the gene matches. Germline CDR1 is SGHTA and CDR2 is FQGNSA. There are 19 residues in the CDR3. CDR3 coding DNA: TGTGCCAGCAGCCCTGGGACAGCCCAAAATATTCTAGCCAAAAACATTCAGTACTTC. Protein product: CASSPGTAQNILAKNIQYF. Full variable domain (missing parts from reference TRBV7-2 and TRBJ2-4): GAGVSQSPSNKVTEKGKDVELRCDPISGHTALYWYRQSLGQGLEFLIYFQGNSAPDKSGLPSDRFSAERTGGSVSTLTIQRTQQEDSAVYLCASSPGTAQNILAKNIQYFGAGTRLSVL.

J is TRBJ2-2 and V is TRBV7-3, with 11 bases lining up with TRBD1. V lost 6 bases, J lost 7 bases, and 7 bases stayed unmatched. The length of the CDR3 is 15 residues. Germline V gene data show CDR1 as SGHTA and CDR2 as FQGTGA. Written as DNA, the CDR3 is TGTGCCAGCAGTTCCCCGGGGACAGGGGGCGGGGAGCTGTTTTTT. Residues: CASSSPGTGGGELFF.

Points on this clone: Other nucleotide sequences in the sample specify the same CDR3. The chain links TRBV14 to TRBJ2-7; unclear D gene. Germline CDR1 reads SGHDN; CDR2 reads FVKESK. This CDR3 spans 14 amino acids. Trimming removed 1 base from V and 2 bases from J, with 9 bases in between. The CDR3 nucleotides read TGTGCCAGCAGCCAAGTGGCAGGCCCCTACGAGCAGTACTTC. Encoded protein: CASSQVAGPYEQYF.

Of note for this clone: At one end the junction does not follow the germline gene, possibly because of a read error. The same CDR3 also results from other DNA sequences found in this sample. The rearrangement links TRBV9 to TRBJ2-7, with TRBD2 identical over 8 bases. CDR3 size: 17 residues. Germline CDR1 reads SGDLS; CDR2 reads YYNGEE. The CDR3 sequence: CASSYSVTSGPSYEQYF. As DNA, the CDR3 is TGCGCCAGCAGCTACTCCGTTACTAGCGGACCTTCCTACGAGCAGTACTTC.

V and J are TRBV18 and TRBJ1-1; no clear D. The CDR3 length is 13 residues. The V and J ends lost 1 base and 7 bases respectively, with 10 bases between them. Germline V gene data show CDR1 as KGHSH and CDR2 as LQKENI. The CDR3 DNA reads as TGTGCCAGCTCACCACAAGCGGGGTATGAAGCTTTCTTT. Its translation: CASSPQAGYEAFF.

J is TRBJ1-2 and V is TRBV4-3, with 7 bases identical to TRBD1. Germline V CDR1 and CDR2: LGHNA, YSLEER. V trimming: 0 bases; J trimming: 4 bases; junction bases outside the gene matches: 14. This CDR3 spans 18 amino acids. CDR3: CASSQDLGQALWVYGYTF. The CDR3 nucleotides are TGCGCCAGCAGCCAAGATCTTGGACAGGCCCTCTGGGTCTATGGCTACACCTTC.

As for this clone: Within the sample, other DNA sequences also encode this same CDR3. The CDR3 reads CASSLGVFGGRTGELFF. The CDR3 DNA follows: TGTGCCAGCAGCTTAGGGGTGTTTGGAGGGCGGACCGGGGAGCTGTTTTTT. This chain joins TRBV7-3 and TRBJ2-2, with a tentative D call TRBD2 (6 bases). V gave up 2 bases and J gave up 5 bases, with 18 bases separating them. Germline V gene lookup returns CDR1 SGHTA and CDR2 FQGTGA. CDR3 size: 17 residues.

This clone was observed a few times. The DNA for the CDR3 is TGTGCCATCAGTGAGTCTACGGGTTGGTATTCACCCCTCCACTTT. Its protein is CAISESTGWYSPLHF. The V call is TRBV10-3, the J call TRBJ1-6, with unresolved D. The CDR3 is 15 residues long. Germline-derived CDR1 and CDR2 are ENHRY and SYGVKD. Between the trimmed V and J ends, which lost 0 bases and 8 bases, there was a span of 11 bases.

The chain carries TRBV19 and TRBJ1-3; D is perhaps TRBD1 (5 bases). This CDR3 is 14 amino acids long. Trimming cost V 7 bases and J 7 bases, with 17 bases left between them. CDR1 is LNHDA, CDR2 SQIVND, per germline (reference sequence). The CDR3: CASINGDSWNTIYF. Written as DNA, the CDR3 is TGTGCCAGTATTAATGGGGACTCCTGGAACACCATATATTTT.

This sequence joins TRBV11-2 and TRBJ1-1; TRBD1 aligns across 7 bases. V shed 1 base and J 6 bases; nucleotides not matched to a gene: 5. Germline values: CDR1 SGHAT, CDR2 FQNNGV. This CDR3 spans 14 amino acids. DNA of the CDR3: TGTGCCAGCAGCTTAGGACAGGGAAGGGCTGAAGCTTTCTTT. Translation gives CASSLGQGRAEAFF.

The chain recombines TRBV13 with TRBJ2-3, with 12 bases aligning to TRBD2. The CDR3 extends over 18 amino acids. Germline CDR1 and CDR2: PRHDT and FYEKMQ (reference sequence). J gave up 0 bases and V 5 bases, and 9 bases lay outside the gene matches. CDR3 coding DNA: TGTGCCAGCAGCCAACGGCTAGCGGGAGGGTTGAGCACAGATACGCAGTATTTT. Protein sequence: CASSQRLAGGLSTDTQYF.

This chain connects TRBV19 to TRBJ2-1, with D unclear. The CDR3 has 12 residues. Trimming cost V 4 bases and J 7 bases, with 8 bases left between them. Germline lookup yields CDR1 LNHDA and CDR2 SQIVND (reference sequence). The CDR3 is CASSTRSNEQFF. DNA for the CDR3: TGTGCCAGTAGTACTCGTTCTAATGAGCAGTTCTTC.

V is TRBV11-2 and J is TRBJ2-7, with 11 bases that match TRBD1. The CDR3 length is 18 residues. The ends lost 5 bases at V and 0 bases at J; junction bases unmatched: 12. Per the germline V gene, CDR1 is SGHAT and CDR2 is FQNNGV. CDR3 nucleotides: TGTGCCAGCAGCAACACCGGGACAGGGGGATCAGGCTCCTACGAGCAGTACTTC. Translating it yields CASSNTGTGGSGSYEQYF.

V and J are TRBV9 and TRBJ2-7, with a tentative D call TRBD1 (5 bases). The CDR3 covers 15 residues. Germline CDR1 and CDR2: SGDLS and YYNGEE. The germline V and J ends were trimmed by 0 bases and 2 bases, with 12 bases remaining between them. The CDR3 region has the DNA TGTGCCAGCAGCGTAGGTCTGGGGCCGACCTACGAGCAGTACTTC. Translating it yields CASSVGLGPTYEQYF.

The J gene is TRBJ2-7, the V gene TRBV10-3; D is undetermined. The CDR3 loop spans 12 amino acids. V was pared by 5 bases and J by 3 bases, with 8 bases between. Germline V CDR1 and CDR2: ENHRY, SYGVKD. The CDR3, as DNA: TGTGCCATCAGTTTCCCGGGCTACGAGCAGTACTTC. This sequence encodes CAISFPGYEQYF.

The chain recombines TRBV5-1 with TRBJ1-2, with D perhaps matching TRBD1 (6 bases). The CDR3 runs to 14 residues. Trimming cost V 3 bases and J 2 bases, with 11 bases left between them. From germline, CDR1 is SGHRS and CDR2 YFSETQ. The CDR3 reads CASSWGQGNYGYTF. The CDR3, as DNA: TGCGCCAGCAGCTGGGGGCAGGGAAACTATGGCTACACCTTC.

The gene calls are TRBV2 and TRBJ1-5, with D maybe TRBD1 (6 bases). This CDR3 is built from 14 residues. Germline V gene lookup returns CDR1 SNHLY and CDR2 FYNNEI. The V and J ends lost 4 bases and 2 bases respectively, with 9 bases between them. CDR3 region: CASSAAGGNQPQHF. The CDR3 nucleotides read TGTGCCAGCAGTGCGGCAGGGGGCAATCAGCCCCAGCATTTT.

The chain recombines TRBV6-5 with TRBJ1-2; D is ambiguous. V was pared by 0 bases and J by 2 bases, with 10 bases between. Germline CDR1 and CDR2: MNHEY and SVGAGI. CDR3 length: 15 residues. The CDR3 reads CASSYSFSGNYGYTF. The CDR3 nucleotides are TGTGCCAGCAGTTACTCGTTCTCGGGAAACTATGGCTACACCTTC.

The chain has TRBV28 and TRBJ1-6; 9 nucleotides agree with TRBD1. Germline CDR1 is MDHEN and CDR2 is SYDVKM. The ends lost 5 bases at V and 8 bases at J; junction bases unmatched: 7. The CDR3 is 15 residues long. This chain's CDR3 is CASSPWDREDSPLHF. For the CDR3, the DNA is TGTGCCAGCAGTCCATGGGACAGGGAAGATTCACCCCTCCACTTT.

The chain combines TRBV5-1 with TRBJ1-4, with TRBD1 identical over 10 bases. Trimming at V came to 0 bases and at J to 8 bases, leaving 4 bases not matched to a gene. The CDR3 is made up of 15 amino acids. Germline V lookup: CDR1 SGHRS, CDR2 YFSETQ. CDR3 residues: CASSLAGTGEEKLFF. In DNA, the CDR3 is TGCGCCAGCAGCTTGGCCGGGACAGGGGAAGAAAAACTGTTTTTT.